This entry lists 26 T cell receptor beta chains sequenced from one sample in a study of T cells in Graves' hyperthyroidism and ophthalmopathy. Authors of the study amplified TCR beta CDR3 regions from RNA transcripts. Carried out on the TCR CDR3, a first-round RT-PCR used the HTBI primer set. TCRdb re-called the multiplex PCR reads through MiXCR, storing one row per CDR3 protein. The sample contains under 300,000 distinct CDR3 sequences, approximately 14% of which appear only once. Sequenced input: blood. The receptors originated from a woman aged 35 to 49 with Graves' hyperthyroidism.

This clonotype was observed at least ten times. The chain links TRBV11-2 to TRBJ1-1, with D possibly matching TRBD1 (5 bases). Germline CDR1 SGHAT, CDR2 FQNNGV. The CDR3 runs to 14 residues. V was pared by 5 bases and J by 4 bases, with 14 bases between. This CDR3 reads CASSPMGGGTEAFF. Here the CDR3 DNA reads TGTGCCAGCAGCCCCATGGGGGGGGGCACTGAAGCTTTCTTT.

Ten or more counts support this clonotype. The chain links TRBV9 to TRBJ2-7; the match to TRBD2 covers 7 bases. Germline V gene sequence: CDR1 SGDLS, CDR2 YYNGEE. The CDR3 covers 14 residues. Trimming cost V 3 bases and J 2 bases; bases outside gene matches: 5. CDR3 protein: CASSGGGGAYEQYF. The CDR3 nucleotides are TGTGCCAGCAGCGGCGGCGGGGGAGCCTACGAGCAGTACTTC.

This clonotype came up many times. The chain uses TRBV5-5 and TRBJ2-2; D gene ambiguous. Trimming took off 0 bases at V and 4 bases at J, with 10 bases between the two ends. The CDR3 sequence is 15 residues long. Germline V CDR1 and CDR2: SGHKS, YYEKEE (reference sequence). As DNA, the CDR3 is TGTGCCAGCAGCTTGGGAGCGATCGGCACCGGGGAGCTGTTTTTT. Translated: CASSLGAIGTGELFF.

Concerning this clonotype: The junction does not match germline at one end; this may be a read error. This rearrangement joins TRBV15 to TRBJ1-1; 7 bases map to TRBD1. Germline V lookup: CDR1 LNHNV, CDR2 YYDKDF (reference sequence). CDR3 size: 12 residues. The chain's CDR3 is CATSSRDSGRIF. DNA for the CDR3: TGTGCCACCAGCAGCCGGGACAGCGGGAGGATCTTT.

This clonotype was seen more than once but under ten times. V and J are TRBV29-1 and TRBJ2-7; the D gene is possibly TRBD2 (5 bases). This CDR3 contains 11 residues. From germline, CDR1 is SQVTM and CDR2 ANQGSEA. V was clipped by 4 bases and J by 4 bases, with 8 bases between them. The CDR3 nucleotides are TGCAGCGTTGTTGGGAGTTACGAGCAGTACTTC. This gives the protein CSVVGSYEQYF.

This clonotype has at least ten counts. This rearrangement joins TRBV6-2 or TRBV6-3 to TRBJ2-7; D not resolved. The CDR3 consists of 13 residues. V lost 0 bases and J lost 9, with 12 bases in between. Germline V gene data show CDR1 as MNHEY and CDR2 as SVGEGT. In nucleotides, the CDR3 is TGTGCCAGCAGTTACTCGACGGCCGTTGGGCAGTACTTC. The encoded protein is CASSYSTAVGQYF.

This clonotype was seen ten or more times. V usage is TRBV3-1 and J usage is TRBJ1-1, with 11 positions matching TRBD1. CDR3 length equals 15 residues. Looked up from germline, CDR1 is LGHDT and CDR2 is YNNKEL (reference sequence). Trimming took 2 bases from V and 4 from J; bases not matched to a gene: 3. The CDR3 here is CASSQSGTGGTEAFF. CDR3 sequence (DNA): TGTGCCAGCAGCCAATCCGGGACAGGGGGCACTGAAGCTTTCTTT.

This clonotype came up a few times. The chain uses TRBV12-3 or TRBV12-4 and TRBJ1-5; 10 positions agree with TRBD1. The V and J ends lost 6 bases and 6 bases, in that order; junction bases with no gene match: 11. The CDR3 is 16 residues long. As DNA, the CDR3 is TGTGCCAGCAGGAAGTCGGGGACAGGGGAGAGTCAGCCCCAGCATTTT. Translated, it gives CASRKSGTGESQPQHF.

This clonotype was seen repeatedly, ten times or more. This chain connects TRBV20-1 to TRBJ2-3; TRBD2 agrees at 10 bases. The CDR3 covers 14 residues. The V and J ends lost 3 bases and 4 bases, in that order; junction bases with no gene match: 4. Germline assignment: CDR1 DFQATT and CDR2 SNEGSKA (reference sequence). CDR3 protein: CSASGLAGADTQYF. The CDR3 DNA reads as TGCAGTGCTAGCGGGCTAGCGGGAGCAGATACGCAGTATTTT.

This clonotype has at least ten counts. One end of the junction is discordant with germline, which a read error may explain. The chain links TRBV7-9 to TRBJ2-5; 11 bases agree with TRBD2. The V gene's germline CDR1 is SEHNR and CDR2 FQNEAQ (reference sequence). CDR3 length: 11 residues. The DNA of the CDR3 is TGTGCCAGCAGCCTCGGGACTAGCGGCAACTTC. Translated, it gives CASSLGTSGNF.

The sample holds many counts of this clonotype. The rearrangement joins TRBV2 to TRBJ1-6, with D unresolved. The germline V gene has CDR1 SNHLY and CDR2 FYNNEI. Trimming pared 4 bases from V and 6 bases from J, leaving 13 bases between. CDR3 size: 15 residues. For the CDR3, the DNA is TGTGCCAGCAGTGGGGCAACCCTGGGTAATTCACCCCTCCACTTT. This codes for CASSGATLGNSPLHF.

Ten or more counts support this clonotype. The genes are TRBV24-1 and TRBJ1-2, with TRBD1 as a possible D gene (5 bases). With 1 base removed from V and 8 bases from J, the gap between germline ends came to 7 bases. The CDR3 spans 12 residues. From germline, CDR1 is KGHDR and CDR2 SFDVKD. DNA for the CDR3: TGTGCCACCAGTGATTTCAGGGAGGGCTACACCTTC. It specifies CATSDFREGYTF.

This clonotype was picked up many times. The chain recombines TRBV5-5 with TRBJ2-5; TRBD1 aligns across 8 bases. V trimming: 4 bases; J trimming: 0 bases; junction bases outside the gene matches: 5. CDR1 and CDR2 from the germline V gene are SGHKS and YYEKEE (reference sequence). This CDR3 contains 15 residues. The CDR3: CASSRRTGNQETQYF. The CDR3 DNA reads as TGTGCCAGCAGCAGACGGACAGGGAACCAAGAGACCCAGTACTTC.

This clonotype appeared a few times. The chain is built from TRBV18 and TRBJ2-5; D ambiguous. There are 12 residues in the CDR3. Trimming left V 3 bases short and J 1 base short, with 3 bases between. Germline V gene sequence: CDR1 KGHSH, CDR2 LQKENI. The CDR3 region is CASSPTQETQYF. The CDR3 DNA sequence: TGTGCCAGCTCACCCACCCAAGAGACCCAGTACTTC.

A few counts support this clonotype. V gene TRBV4-1 combines with J gene TRBJ2-5, with D possibly TRBD1 on 5 matching bases. Looked up from germline, CDR1 is MGHRA and CDR2 is YSYEKL. Trimming cost V 3 bases and J 4 bases, with 9 bases left between them. This CDR3 has 13 residues. The CDR3 is CASSHNRLETQYF. The CDR3 DNA is TGCGCCAGCAGCCACAACAGGCTAGAGACCCAGTACTTC.

This clonotype was recorded many times. CDR3 sequence reads: CSASNRANYGYTF. The CDR3 DNA follows: TGCAGTGCTAGTAATAGGGCCAACTATGGCTACACCTTC. The J gene is TRBJ1-2, the V gene TRBV20-1; unclear D gene. Trimming took off 3 bases at V and 2 bases at J, with 10 bases between the two ends. This CDR3 is 13 amino acids long. Germline values: CDR1 DFQATT, CDR2 SNEGSKA (reference sequence).

This clonotype was detected once. The CDR3 region is CASSSPGLQGGYTF. The CDR3 DNA sequence: TGTGCCAGCAGTTCCCCGGGACTCCAAGGTGGCTACACCTTC. The chain links TRBV28 to TRBJ1-2; the D gene is possibly TRBD1 (5 bases). Germline CDR1 is MDHEN and CDR2 is SYDVKM. CDR3 length: 14 residues. The V gene lost 4 bases and the J gene lost 7 bases, with 16 bases spanning the gap.

This clonotype has ten or more counts. V usage is TRBV2 and J usage is TRBJ1-5; D perhaps matches TRBD1 (6 bases). CDR3 length: 16 amino acids. Trimming left V 6 bases short and J 2 bases short, with 17 bases between. Germline CDR1 reads SNHLY; CDR2 reads FYNNEI. CDR3 loop: CASRQQGWYRNQPQHF. The DNA of the CDR3 is TGTGCCAGCAGACAGCAGGGGTGGTATCGCAATCAGCCCCAGCATTTT.

This clonotype was counted ten times or more. The CDR3 spells CSVEWTGVETQYF. For the CDR3, the DNA is TGCAGCGTTGAATGGACAGGGGTAGAGACCCAGTACTTC. The chain is built from TRBV29-1 and TRBJ2-5; 9 nucleotides match TRBD1. Germline trimming cut 2 bases from V and 4 bases from J; bases unmatched to any gene: 2. CDR1 is SQVTM, CDR2 ANQGSEA, per germline. The CDR3 is made up of 13 amino acids.

This clonotype was detected many times. The chain carries TRBV6-1 and TRBJ2-1; a possible D gene is TRBD2 (6 bases). This CDR3 comprises 14 residues. CDR1 and CDR2 (germline): MNHNS, SASEGT. Trimming pared 8 bases from V and 1 base from J, leaving 12 bases between. This chain's CDR3 is CASRGRESYNEQFF. The CDR3 region has the DNA TGTGCCAGCCGTGGGCGGGAATCCTACAATGAGCAGTTCTTC.

At least ten counts were recorded for this clonotype. V gene TRBV6-2 or TRBV6-3 combines with J gene TRBJ2-4; tentatively, D is TRBD1 or TRBD2 (5 bases each). Germline CDR1 MNHEY, CDR2 SVGEGT. V was pared by 2 bases and J by 12 bases, with 11 bases between. The length of the CDR3 is 12 residues. CDR3 sequence reads: CASSYEGPDQYF. The CDR3 DNA sequence: TGTGCCAGCAGTTACGAGGGGCCAGATCAGTACTTC.

Many counts were recorded for this clonotype. The V call is TRBV2, the J call TRBJ1-1, with D hard to call. The V and J ends lost 8 bases and 0 bases respectively, with 13 bases between them. This CDR3 comprises 14 residues. In germline, CDR1 is SNHLY, CDR2 FYNNEI. The CDR3 nucleotides read TGTGCCAGCCGACCCGGGCCTATGAACACTGAAGCTTTCTTT. Amino acid sequence: CASRPGPMNTEAFF.

This clonotype was recorded at least ten times. The chain joins TRBV20-1 to TRBJ2-1, with D perhaps TRBD1 (6 bases). Per the germline V gene, CDR1 is DFQATT and CDR2 is SNEGSKA (reference sequence). This CDR3 is 13 amino acids long. Trimming took off 0 bases at V and 5 bases at J, with 8 bases between the two ends. The CDR3 DNA is TGCAGTGCTAGAGAGGGACAAAACAATGAGCAGTTCTTC. Amino acid sequence: CSAREGQNNEQFF.

V and J are TRBV30 and TRBJ2-3; D assignment may be TRBD1 or TRBD2 (5 bases each). The V end was cut by 4 bases, the J end by 2 bases, with 16 bases between. This CDR3 region has 15 residues. Germline CDR1 and CDR2: GTSNPN and SVGIG (reference sequence). The CDR3 reads CAWTLGAGFTDTQYF. CDR3 nucleotides: TGTGCCTGGACCCTCGGGGCGGGTTTCACAGATACGCAGTATTTT.

In its sample, this clonotype was seen many times. The V call is TRBV29-1, the J call TRBJ1-1, with D unclear. This CDR3 contains 14 residues. Germline-derived CDR1 and CDR2 are SQVTM and ANQGSEA. Trimming removed 6 bases at V and 2 bases at J, with 16 bases between. The CDR3 sequence: CSVSHTAGNTEAFF. Written as DNA, the CDR3 is TGCAGCGTCTCCCACACGGCCGGTAACACTGAAGCTTTCTTT.

This clonotype was detected many times. This sequence joins TRBV15 and TRBJ1-1, with D perhaps matching TRBD1 (5 bases). This CDR3 region has 14 residues. The germline CDR1 and CDR2 sequences are LNHNV and YYDKDF (reference sequence). The V end lost 6 bases, the J end lost 6 bases, and 17 bases lay between the germline ends. In nucleotides, the CDR3 is TGTGCCACCAGTTTGGGGGGGGATGACCCTGAAGCTTTCTTT. Translating it yields CATSLGGDDPEAFF.